The rows below give T cell receptor beta chains drawn from one sample of a study of shared clonotypes between healthy human individuals. Method: immunoSEQ multiplex PCR; TCRdb's copy keeps in-frame clones and lacks some. The table shows under 1 million clones, with about 96% occurring only once. The sequencing input was naive CD8+ T cells sorted from blood. The receptors here all came from a man younger than 45 in good health. The CDR3 runs from the conserved cysteine through the conserved F or W. A D gene is named only where the DNA matches it firmly. The size field is filled for only some rows; it gives once, few, many or a size class.

>TRBV9|NA|TRBJ1-2|once
CASSVVPGHYGYTF
TGTGCCAGCAGCGTAGTCCCGGGGCACTATGGCTACACCTTC
>TRBV9|NA|TRBJ2-5|NA
CASSRDGGGETQYF
TGTGCCAGCAGCCGTGATGGAGGGGGGGAGACCCAGTACTTC
>TRBV27|NA|TRBJ1-5|NA
CASSLSRNQPQHF
TGTGCCAGCAGTTTATCCCGAAATCAGCCCCAGCATTTT
>TRBV6-6|NA|TRBJ2-3|NA
CASSARGGRTDTQYF
TGTGCCAGCAGTGCAAGGGGGGGGCGAACAGATACGCAGTATTTT
>TRBV5-1|NA|TRBJ2-6|NA
CASSLKGGTGANVLTF
TGCGCCAGCAGCTTGAAGGGGGGAACTGGGGCCAACGTCCTGACTTTC
>TRBV5-3|TRBD1|TRBJ2-7|NA
CARSLSGTGVDEQYF
TGTGCCAGAAGCTTGTCCGGGACAGGGGTCGACGAGCAGTACTTC
>TRBV9|TRBD2|TRBJ2-1|NA
CASSSPSGGREGLYNEQFF
TGTGCCAGCAGCTCTCCCTCAGGAGGGCGGGAGGGCCTTTACAATGAGCAGTTCTTC
>TRBV30|NA|TRBJ1-1|once
CAWSGPSPTGTEAFF
TGTGCCTGGAGTGGGCCCAGTCCGACGGGCACTGAAGCTTTCTTT
>TRBV14|TRBD2|TRBJ2-3|NA
CASSLLAGGRDTQYF
TGTGCCAGCAGCCTCTTAGCGGGAGGTCGGGATACGCAGTATTTT
>TRBV18|NA|TRBJ2-1|NA
CASSPPQGGYNEQFF
TGTGCCAGCTCACCACCTCAGGGTGGGTACAATGAGCAGTTCTTC
>TRBV18|NA|TRBJ1-1|NA
CASSPTQGRLGAEAFF
TGTGCCAGCTCACCGACCCAGGGAAGGCTGGGGGCTGAAGCTTTCTTT
>TRBV27|NA|TRBJ2-7|NA
CASSLTRSNSYEQYF
TGTGCCAGCAGTTTAACTCGGTCTAACTCCTACGAGCAGTACTTC
>TRBV7-3|TRBD2|TRBJ2-3|few
CASSLAGVGTDTQYF
TGTGCCAGCAGCTTAGCGGGGGTCGGCACAGATACGCAGTATTTT
>TRBV27|NA|TRBJ2-6|NA
CASSTNSPGLPSSSGANVLTF
TGTGCCAGCAGTACAAATAGCCCGGGACTCCCCTCCTCTTCTGGGGCCAACGTCCTGACTTTC
>TRBV5-1|TRBD2|TRBJ2-7|NA
CASSKTGTSGFDGYEQYF
TGCGCCAGCAGTAAGACCGGGACTAGCGGGTTCGACGGCTACGAGCAGTACTTC
>TRBV27|NA|TRBJ2-7|NA
CASSLGSDYEQYF
TGTGCCAGCAGTTTAGGGTCGGACTACGAGCAGTACTTC
>TRBV7-2|NA|TRBJ2-2|NA
CASSLVVGNTGELFF
TGTGCCAGCAGCTTAGTTGTTGGCAACACCGGGGAGCTGTTTTTT
>TRBV9|NA|TRBJ1-2|NA
CASSDRVYGYTF
TGTGCCAGCAGCGATAGGGTATATGGCTACACCTTC
>TRBV10-3|NA|TRBJ2-1|NA
CAISEPEFSSYNEQFF
TGTGCCATCAGTGAGCCCGAGTTTTCGTCCTACAATGAGCAGTTCTTC
>TRBV11-3|NA|TRBJ2-7|NA
CASSSSGLSYEQYF
TGTGCCAGCAGCTCATCCGGCCTCTCCTACGAGCAGTACTTC
>TRBV27|TRBD1|TRBJ1-4|NA
CASSLGTGELRLFF
TGTGCCAGCAGTTTAGGGACAGGGGAGTTACGACTGTTTTTT
>TRBV5-6|NA|TRBJ2-2|NA
CASSSFAGELFF
TGTGCCAGCAGCTCCTTTGCCGGGGAGCTGTTTTTT
>TRBV4-1|NA|TRBJ2-6|NA
CASSQVTGSPAGANVLTF
TGCGCCAGCAGCCAAGTTACCGGGAGCCCCGCCGGGGCCAACGTCCTGACTTTC
>TRBV19|NA|TRBJ2-5|NA
CASSPWGGQETQYF
TGTGCCAGTAGTCCTTGGGGAGGTCAAGAGACCCAGTACTTC
>TRBV29-1|TRBD2|TRBJ2-1|NA
CSVAGGRGAEQFF
TGCAGCGTTGCTGGCGGGAGGGGCGCTGAGCAGTTCTTC
>TRBV7-2|NA|TRBJ2-1|NA
CASSFSGGDYNEQFF
TGTGCCAGCAGCTTTAGTGGCGGAGACTACAATGAGCAGTTCTTC
>TRBV7-6|NA|TRBJ1-3|NA
CASSLSSGNTIYF
TGTGCCAGCAGCTTGAGCTCTGGAAACACCATATATTTT
>TRBV6-5|TRBD2|TRBJ2-1|once
CASKRTRFVYEQFF
TGTGCCAGCAAGAGGACTAGGTTTGTTTATGAGCAGTTCTTC
>TRBV4-1|NA|TRBJ2-7|NA
CASSRYSAYEQYF
TGCGCCAGCAGCCGGTATAGCGCCTACGAGCAGTACTTC
>TRBV6-1|NA|TRBJ2-6|NA
CASSEDTGANVLTF
TGTGCCAGCAGTGAAGACACCGGGGCCAACGTCCTGACTTTC
>TRBV7-9|TRBD2|TRBJ2-2|NA
CASSLSGGATGELFF
TGTGCCAGCAGCTTAAGCGGGGGCGCTACCGGGGAGCTGTTTTTT
>TRBV5-1|NA|TRBJ1-4|once
CASSLTGPNEKLFF
TGCGCCAGCAGCTTGACAGGGCCTAATGAAAAACTGTTTTTT
>TRBV9|NA|TRBJ2-5|NA
CASSVDGGTSETQYF
TGTGCCAGCAGCGTAGACGGGGGCACCTCGGAGACCCAGTACTTC
>TRBV6-1|NA|TRBJ1-4|many
CASMQGLQTNEKLFF
TGTGCCAGCATGCAGGGACTTCAGACTAATGAAAAACTGTTTTTT
>TRBV7-9|NA|TRBJ2-5|NA
CASSAEGLHGAQYF
TGTGCCAGCAGCGCCGAGGGACTCCACGGGGCCCAGTACTTC
>TRBV7-9|NA|TRBJ1-1|once
CASSLGREAFF
TGTGCCAGCAGCCTGGGGCGGGAAGCTTTCTTT
>TRBV6-1|NA|TRBJ1-5|NA
CASSEEAYSNQPQHF
TGTGCCAGCAGTGAAGAGGCCTATAGCAATCAGCCCCAGCATTTT
>TRBV11-2|NA|TRBJ2-7|NA
CASSGSANPYEQYF
TGTGCCAGCAGCGGTAGCGCGAACCCCTACGAGCAGTACTTC
>TRBV5-8|NA|TRBJ1-5|NA
CASSFIQGLHQPQHF
TGTGCCAGCAGCTTTATACAGGGATTGCATCAGCCCCAGCATTTT
>TRBV9|NA|TRBJ2-7|once
CASSVGGGALYEQYF
TGTGCCAGCAGCGTAGGTGGAGGGGCCCTCTACGAGCAGTACTTC
>TRBV11-2|NA|TRBJ1-2|NA
CASSLVGFHGYTF
TGTGCCAGCAGCTTAGTCGGGTTCCATGGCTACACCTTC
>TRBV7-7|NA|TRBJ2-1|NA
CASSLAPSSYNEQFF
TGTGCTAGCAGCTTAGCACCGAGCTCCTACAATGAGCAGTTCTTC
>TRBV19|NA|TRBJ2-1|once
CASSTSPSLDEQFF
TGTGCCAGTAGTACCTCACCGTCTTTGGATGAGCAGTTCTTC
>TRBV7-9|TRBD1|TRBJ2-7|NA
CASSLTGNAYEQYF
TGTGCCAGCAGCCTGACAGGGAACGCCTACGAGCAGTACTTC
>TRBV14|NA|TRBJ2-3|NA
CASREYRGGGTDTQYF
TGTGCCAGCAGAGAATACAGGGGAGGAGGCACAGATACGCAGTATTTT
>TRBV7-9|TRBD1|TRBJ1-1|NA
CASSRSTGEAFF
TGTGCCAGCAGCAGGTCGACAGGGGAAGCTTTCTTT
>TRBV29-1|NA|TRBJ2-2|NA
CSVIQENTGELFF
TGCAGCGTAATACAGGAGAACACCGGGGAGCTGTTTTTT